The clone carrying this T cell receptor (beta chain) was observed many times. Its antigen is unknown. Germline V gene sequence: CDR1 SGHTA, CDR2 FQGNSA. Unmatched junction bases numbered 7, after V lost 1 base and J lost 7 bases. CDR3 length: 15 amino acids. These data come from a study of CD8 T cells in ankylosing spondylitis. The authors made TCR beta libraries by quantitative 5'-RACE with molecular barcodes. MiXCR, run by TCRdb on the 5' RACE reads, gives a single entry per CDR3 protein. The sample shows about 25,000 distinct CDR3 sequences, roughly 2.4% of them seen only once. Study observations and caveats: What seemed typical of ankylosing spondylitis blood was a TCR beta motif built from eight highly homologous variants. Significant enrichment of disease-linked clones was reported in matched ankylosing spondylitis synovial fluid.

The sequencing sample was made of blood, either unsorted or a sorted T cell fraction (not recorded which). The TCR comes from a female donor with ankylosing spondylitis or in good health (not recorded which). The rearrangement joins TRBV7-2 to TRBJ2-1; 7 bases are shared with TRBD2. CDR3 region: CASSLDWTRGNEQFF. In DNA form, the CDR3 reads TGTGCCAGCAGCTTAGATTGGACTAGAGGGAATGAGCAGTTCTTC.